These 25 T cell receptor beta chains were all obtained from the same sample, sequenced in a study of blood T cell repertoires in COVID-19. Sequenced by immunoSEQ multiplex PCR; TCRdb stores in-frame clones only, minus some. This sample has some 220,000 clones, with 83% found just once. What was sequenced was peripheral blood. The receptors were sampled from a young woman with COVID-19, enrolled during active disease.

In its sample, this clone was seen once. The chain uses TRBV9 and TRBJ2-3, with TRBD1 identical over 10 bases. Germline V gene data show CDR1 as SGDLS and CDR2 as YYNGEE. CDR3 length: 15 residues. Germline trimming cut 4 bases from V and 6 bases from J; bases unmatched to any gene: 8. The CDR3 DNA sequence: TGTGCCAGCAGCTACGGGGACAGGGGAATCGATACGCAGTATTTT. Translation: CASSYGDRGIDTQYF.

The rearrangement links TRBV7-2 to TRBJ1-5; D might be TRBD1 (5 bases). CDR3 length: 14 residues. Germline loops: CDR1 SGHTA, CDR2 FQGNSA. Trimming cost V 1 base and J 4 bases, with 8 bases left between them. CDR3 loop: CASSLGGRNQPQHF. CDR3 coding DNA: TGTGCCAGCAGCTTAGGGGGCAGAAATCAGCCCCAGCATTTT.

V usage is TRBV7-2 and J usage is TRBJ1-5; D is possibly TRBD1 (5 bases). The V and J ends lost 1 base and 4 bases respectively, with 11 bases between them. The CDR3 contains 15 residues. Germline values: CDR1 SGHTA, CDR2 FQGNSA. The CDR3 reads CASSLGGAGNQPQHF. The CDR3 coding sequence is TGTGCCAGCAGCTTAGGGGGCGCGGGAAATCAGCCCCAGCATTTT.

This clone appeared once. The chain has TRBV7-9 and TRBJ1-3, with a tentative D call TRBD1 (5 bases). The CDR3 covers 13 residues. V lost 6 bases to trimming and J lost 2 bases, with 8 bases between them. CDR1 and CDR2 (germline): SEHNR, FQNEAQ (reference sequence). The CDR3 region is CASRSGAGNTIYF. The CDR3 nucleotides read TGTGCCAGCAGATCGGGGGCTGGAAACACCATATATTTT. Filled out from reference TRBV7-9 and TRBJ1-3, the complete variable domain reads DTGVSQNPRHKITKRGQNVTFRCDPISEHNRLYWYRQTLGQGPEFLTYFQNEAQLEKSRLLSDRFSAERPKGSFSTLEIQRTEQGDSAMYLCASRSGAGNTIYFGEGSWLTVV.

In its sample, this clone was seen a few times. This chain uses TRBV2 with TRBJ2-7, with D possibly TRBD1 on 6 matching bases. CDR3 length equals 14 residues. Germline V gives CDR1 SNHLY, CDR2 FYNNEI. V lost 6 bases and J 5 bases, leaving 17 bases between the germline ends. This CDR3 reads CASSQIGQPNEQYF. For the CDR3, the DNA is TGTGCCAGCAGCCAAATAGGACAGCCTAACGAGCAGTACTTC. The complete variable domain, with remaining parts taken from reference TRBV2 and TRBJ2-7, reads EPEVTQTPSHQVTQMGQEVILRCVPISNHLYFYWYRQILGQKVEFLVSFYNNEISEKSEIFDDQFSVERPDGSNFTLKIRSTKLEDSAMYFCASSQIGQPNEQYFGPGTRLTVT.

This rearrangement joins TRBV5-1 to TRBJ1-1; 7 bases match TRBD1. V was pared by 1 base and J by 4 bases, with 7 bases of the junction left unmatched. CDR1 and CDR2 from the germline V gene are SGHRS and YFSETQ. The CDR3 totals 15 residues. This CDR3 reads CASSLLAGGSTEAFF. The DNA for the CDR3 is TGCGCCAGCAGCTTGCTAGCAGGGGGGAGCACTGAAGCTTTCTTT.

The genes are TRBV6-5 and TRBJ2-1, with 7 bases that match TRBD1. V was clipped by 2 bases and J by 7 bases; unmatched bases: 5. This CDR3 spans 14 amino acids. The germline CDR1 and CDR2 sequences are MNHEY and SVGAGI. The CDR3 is CASSYRGHLNEQFF. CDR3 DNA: TGTGCCAGCAGTTACAGGGGGCACCTAAATGAGCAGTTCTTC.

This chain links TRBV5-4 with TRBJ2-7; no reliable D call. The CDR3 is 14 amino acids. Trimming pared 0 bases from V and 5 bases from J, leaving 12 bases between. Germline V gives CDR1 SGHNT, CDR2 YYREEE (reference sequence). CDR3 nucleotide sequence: TGTGCCAGCAGCTTGGACCTAGATACCCACGAGCAGTACTTC. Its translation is CASSLDLDTHEQYF.

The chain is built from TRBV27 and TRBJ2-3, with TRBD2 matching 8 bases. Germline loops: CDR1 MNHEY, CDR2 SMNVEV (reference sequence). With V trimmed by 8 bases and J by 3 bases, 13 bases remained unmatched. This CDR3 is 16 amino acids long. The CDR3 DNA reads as TGTGCCAGCCCGCGGGAGTGCGGGGGGCCTACAGATACGCAGTATTTT. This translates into CASPRECGGPTDTQYF.

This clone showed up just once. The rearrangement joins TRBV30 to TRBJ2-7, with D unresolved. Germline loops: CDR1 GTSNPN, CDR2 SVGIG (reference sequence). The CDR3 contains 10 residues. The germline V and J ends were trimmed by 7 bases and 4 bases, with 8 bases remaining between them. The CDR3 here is CAYKIYEQYF. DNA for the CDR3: TGTGCCTATAAAATTTACGAGCAGTACTTC.

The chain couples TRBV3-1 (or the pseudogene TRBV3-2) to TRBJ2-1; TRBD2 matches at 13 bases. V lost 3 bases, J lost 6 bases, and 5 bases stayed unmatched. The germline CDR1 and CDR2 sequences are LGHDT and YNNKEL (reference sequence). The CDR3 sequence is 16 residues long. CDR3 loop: CASSQWTSGSSNEQFF. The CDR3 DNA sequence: TGTGCCAGCAGCCAGTGGACTAGCGGGAGTAGCAATGAGCAGTTCTTC.

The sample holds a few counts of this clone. CDR3 coding DNA: TGTGCCAGCAGCCAAAGGGGGACGGGTTCACCCCTCCACTTT. It specifies CASSQRGTGSPLHF. V gene TRBV3-1 (or the pseudogene TRBV3-2) combines with J gene TRBJ1-6; the D gene is possibly TRBD1 (6 bases). Per germline, CDR1 LGHDT and CDR2 YNNKEL (reference sequence). The CDR3 has 14 amino acids. Trimming stripped 2 bases from V and 9 bases from J, with 11 bases between.

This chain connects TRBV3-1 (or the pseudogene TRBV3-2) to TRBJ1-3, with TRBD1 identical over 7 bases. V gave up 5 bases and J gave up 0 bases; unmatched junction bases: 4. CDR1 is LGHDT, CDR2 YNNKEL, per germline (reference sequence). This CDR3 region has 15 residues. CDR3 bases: TGTGCCAGCAGCACCCGGACAGGCTCTGGAAACACCATATATTTT. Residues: CASSTRTGSGNTIYF.

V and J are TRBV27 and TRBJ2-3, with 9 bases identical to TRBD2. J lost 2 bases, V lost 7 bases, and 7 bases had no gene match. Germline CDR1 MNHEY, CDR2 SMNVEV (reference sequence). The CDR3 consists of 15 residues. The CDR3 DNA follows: TGTGCCAGCATGGAGCGGGGGGACTTCACAGATACGCAGTATTTT. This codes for CASMERGDFTDTQYF.

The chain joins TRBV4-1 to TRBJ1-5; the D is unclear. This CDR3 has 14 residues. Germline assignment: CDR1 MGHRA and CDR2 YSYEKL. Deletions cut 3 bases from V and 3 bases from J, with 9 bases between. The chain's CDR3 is CASSQYGDNQPQHF. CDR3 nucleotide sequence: TGCGCCAGCAGCCAGTACGGTGACAATCAGCCCCAGCATTTT.

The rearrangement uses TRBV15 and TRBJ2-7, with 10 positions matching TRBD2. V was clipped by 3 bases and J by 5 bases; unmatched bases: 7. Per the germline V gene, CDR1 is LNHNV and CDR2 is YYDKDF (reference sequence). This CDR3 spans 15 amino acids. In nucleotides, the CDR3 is TGTGCCACCAGCAGGGGAGCGGGGGGGCCAAACGAGCAGTACTTC. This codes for CATSRGAGGPNEQYF.

The CDR3 bases are TGTGCCAGCAGCCCAACGGACAGTTCTTATAGCAATCAGCCCCAGCATTTT. Protein: CASSPTDSSYSNQPQHF. This sequence joins TRBV9 and TRBJ1-5; the D gene is possibly TRBD1 (6 bases). V lost 4 bases and J 0 bases, leaving 17 bases between the germline ends. The CDR3 loop spans 17 amino acids. Germline V CDR1 and CDR2: SGDLS, YYNGEE.

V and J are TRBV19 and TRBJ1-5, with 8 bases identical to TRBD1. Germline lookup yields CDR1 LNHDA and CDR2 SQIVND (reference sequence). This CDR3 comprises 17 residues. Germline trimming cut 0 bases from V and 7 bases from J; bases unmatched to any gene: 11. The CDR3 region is CASSIDDRSRGRQPQHF. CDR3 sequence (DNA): TGTGCCAGTAGTATAGATGATAGGAGCAGGGGGCGACAGCCCCAGCATTTT.

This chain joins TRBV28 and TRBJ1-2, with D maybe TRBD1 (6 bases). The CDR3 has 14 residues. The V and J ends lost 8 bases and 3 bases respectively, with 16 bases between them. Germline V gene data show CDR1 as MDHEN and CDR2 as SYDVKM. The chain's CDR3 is CASAAGGRDYGYTF. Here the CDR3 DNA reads TGTGCCAGCGCCGCGGGGGGCAGAGACTATGGCTACACCTTC.

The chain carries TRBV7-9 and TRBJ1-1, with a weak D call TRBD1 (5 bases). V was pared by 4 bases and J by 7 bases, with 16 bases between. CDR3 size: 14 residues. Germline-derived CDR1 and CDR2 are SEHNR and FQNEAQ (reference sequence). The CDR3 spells CASSSRAGRDEAFF. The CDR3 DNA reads TGTGCCAGCAGCTCCAGGGCGGGAAGAGATGAAGCTTTCTTT.

The CDR3 bases are TGTGCCAGCAGGGCTGGAGGGTTGGTATTAGGCAATGAGCAGTTCTTC. It yields the protein CASRAGGLVLGNEQFF. The chain combines TRBV5-4 with TRBJ2-1; D is possibly TRBD2 (6 bases). In germline, CDR1 is SGHNT, CDR2 YYREEE (reference sequence). V lost 5 bases and J lost 6, with 21 bases in between. This CDR3 spans 16 amino acids.

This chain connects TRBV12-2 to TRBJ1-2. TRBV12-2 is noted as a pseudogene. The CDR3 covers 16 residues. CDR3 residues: CASRLAPKPLLYGYTF. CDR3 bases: TGTGCAAGTCGCTTAGCGCCCAAACCTCTCCTCTACGGCTACACCTTC.

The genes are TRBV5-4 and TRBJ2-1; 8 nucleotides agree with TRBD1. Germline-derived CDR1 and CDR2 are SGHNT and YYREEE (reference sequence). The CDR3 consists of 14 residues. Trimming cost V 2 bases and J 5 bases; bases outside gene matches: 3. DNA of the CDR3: TGTGCCAGCAGCTTCGGGACAGGCCACAATGAGCAGTTCTTC. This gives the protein CASSFGTGHNEQFF.

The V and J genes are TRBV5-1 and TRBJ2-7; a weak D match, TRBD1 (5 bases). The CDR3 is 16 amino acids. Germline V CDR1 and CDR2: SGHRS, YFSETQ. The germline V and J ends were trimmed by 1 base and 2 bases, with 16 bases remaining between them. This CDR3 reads CASSLLTGQGAYEQYF. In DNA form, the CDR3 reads TGCGCCAGCAGCTTGCTCACAGGCCAGGGCGCCTACGAGCAGTACTTC.

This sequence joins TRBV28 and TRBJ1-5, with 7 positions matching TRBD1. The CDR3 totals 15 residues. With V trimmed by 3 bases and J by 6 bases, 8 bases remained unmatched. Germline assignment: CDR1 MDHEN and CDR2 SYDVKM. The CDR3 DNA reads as TGTGCCAGCAGTTTTTTAGGGGGCTCTGGTCAGCCCCAGCATTTT. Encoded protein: CASSFLGGSGQPQHF. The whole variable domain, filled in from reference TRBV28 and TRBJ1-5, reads DVKVTQSSRYLVKRTGEKVFLECVQDMDHENMFWYRQDPGLGLRLIYFSYDVKMKEKGDIPEGYSVSREKKERFSLILESASTNQTSMYLCASSFLGGSGQPQHFGDGTRLSIL.